Listed below are T cell receptor beta chains from one sample, sequenced in a study of T cells in Graves' hyperthyroidism and ophthalmopathy. Each CDR3 protein is one row after TCRdb ran MiXCR on the multiplex PCR reads. Among about 250,000 distinct CDR3 sequences listed, approximately 25% were seen once. What was sequenced was blood. The origin of the receptors is a woman aged 40 to 55 with Graves' ophthalmopathy. Each CDR3 is given with its conserved first and last residue. Each record gives: V gene, J gene, D gene, clone size, CDR3 DNA, CDR3 protein. D genes are given only for firm matches. A clone size is listed for some rows: how often the clone was seen (once, few, many), or a class if it is expanded.

>TRBV28|TRBJ2-4|TRBD2|many
TGTGCCAGCAGTCCCGGACTAGCGGGAGAGGCGTACAAAAACATTCAGTACTTC
CASSPGLAGEAYKNIQYF
>TRBV5-1|TRBJ1-5|NA|many
TGCGCCAGCAGCTTGACGGGAGAAAATCAGCCCCAGCATTTT
CASSLTGENQPQHF
>TRBV5-1|TRBJ2-2|TRBD1|many
TGTGCCAGCAGCTTGGGACAGGGTAACACCGGGGAGCTGTTTTTT
CASSLGQGNTGELFF
>TRBV6-1|TRBJ1-1|NA|many
TGTGCCAGCAGTACGATGCCAGCCCTGAACACTGAAGCTTTCTTT
CASSTMPALNTEAFF
>TRBV24-1|TRBJ1-5|NA|NA
TGTGCCACCAGTGATTGGGGGGGTAGCAATCAGCCCCAGCATTTT
CATSDWGGSNQPQHF
>TRBV6-5|TRBJ2-5|TRBD1|NA
TGTGCCAGCAGTTACTCCGGGACAGCAACCTTTCAAGAGACCCAGTACTTC
CASSYSGTATFQETQYF
>TRBV4-2|TRBJ2-5|NA|NA
TGTGCCAGCAGCCGCCAGACCGACCTAGAGACCCAGTACTTC
CASSRQTDLETQYF
>TRBV20-1|TRBJ2-7|TRBD2|many
TGCAGTGCTAAACGGACTAGCGGGAGTTCCTACGAGCAGTACTTC
CSAKRTSGSSYEQYF
>TRBV2|TRBJ2-2|NA|many
TGTGCCAGCAGTGCCCCCACCGGGGAGCTGTTTTTT
CASSAPTGELFF
>TRBV20-1|TRBJ1-5|TRBD1|many
TGCAGTGCTAGTAAGGGGACAGGGTATCAGCCCCAGCATTTT
CSASKGTGYQPQHF
>TRBV6-4|TRBJ2-2|TRBD2|many
TGTGCCAGCAGACGCAACCCGGGACTAGCGAACACCGGGGAGCTGTTTTTT
CASRRNPGLANTGELFF
>TRBV12-3/TRBV12-4|TRBJ2-7|NA|many
TGTGCCAGCAGTTTCCAGGGCGGCTACGAGCAGTACTTC
CASSFQGGYEQYF
>TRBV7-9|TRBJ1-5|TRBD1|many
TGTGCCAGCAGCTCAGGGGGGGCGAGGCAGCCCCAGCATTTT
CASSSGGARQPQHF
>TRBV27|TRBJ1-2|NA|many
TGTGCCAGCAGCCCGGACACGGGGTACGGCTACACCTTC
CASSPDTGYGYTF
>TRBV28|TRBJ2-7|TRBD2|NA
TGTGCCAGCAGTTTAGGACTAGCGAGCTCCTACGAGCAGTACTTC
CASSLGLASSYEQYF
>TRBV29-1|TRBJ1-1|NA|many
TGCAGCGTTTCATCGACATCAAACACTGAAGCTTTCTTT
CSVSSTSNTEAFF
>TRBV12-3/TRBV12-4|TRBJ1-1|TRBD1|few
TGTGCCAGCAGCCCGACAGGGTCGGAAGCTTTCTTT
CASSPTGSEAFF
>TRBV7-9|TRBJ1-2|NA|many
TGTGCCAGCAGCTTCCCGCCAGAGAGCTATGGCTACACCTTC
CASSFPPESYGYTF
>TRBV12-3/TRBV12-4|TRBJ1-1|NA|many
TGTGCCAGCAGTGATCCGGGACAAGGTAAAGCTTTCTTT
CASSDPGQGKAFF